The 28 T cell receptor beta chains listed next were all sequenced from one sample in a study of control samples from healthy donors and cancer patients. Using immunoSEQ multiplex PCR, the repertoire was profiled, and TCRdb retains in-frame clones only, with some absent. The sample yields 150,000 to 200,000 clones, over 85% seen once. The sequenced material came from blood. These TCRs come from a man in his thirties or forties in good health.

V usage is TRBV6-1 and J usage is TRBJ1-5; tentatively, D is TRBD1 (5 bases). V lost 3 bases and J 4 bases, leaving 13 bases between the germline ends. Germline values: CDR1 MNHNS, CDR2 SASEGT. There are 15 residues in the CDR3. The CDR3 is CASSDGAGFNQPQHF. CDR3 bases: TGTGCCAGCAGTGATGGGGCAGGCTTTAATCAGCCCCAGCATTTT.

This clone was counted between two and nine times. V usage is TRBV9 and J usage is TRBJ1-1; D remains unclear. Germline CDR1 and CDR2: SGDLS and YYNGEE. The CDR3 totals 15 residues. Between the trimmed V and J ends, which lost 1 base and 10 bases, there was a span of 20 bases. The CDR3, as DNA: TGTGCCAGCAGCGTATATCCCCTAGCTTTTTGCGGAGCTTTCTTT. This translates into CASSVYPLAFCGAFF.

On this clone: The same CDR3 also results from other DNA sequences found in this sample. This chain connects TRBV9 to TRBJ2-1, with a weak D call TRBD2 (5 bases). CDR1 and CDR2 from the germline V gene are SGDLS and YYNGEE. Trimming took 2 bases from V and 5 from J, leaving 5 bases between them. The CDR3 has 12 residues. CDR3 loop: CASSVSDNEQFF. As DNA, the CDR3 is TGTGCCAGCAGCGTTAGCGACAATGAGCAGTTCTTC. Full variable domain (outside the CDR3, taken from reference TRBV9 and TRBJ2-1): DSGVTQTPKHLITATGQRVTLRCSPRSGDLSVYWYQQSLDQGLQFLIQYYNGEERAKGNILERFSAQQFPDLHSELNLSSLELGDSALYFCASSVSDNEQFFGPGTRLTVL.

The V call is TRBV5-4, the J call TRBJ1-2; unclear D gene. V was clipped by 0 bases and J by 7 bases, with 10 bases between them. The CDR3 totals 13 residues. The V gene's germline CDR1 is SGHNT and CDR2 YYREEE (reference sequence). The CDR3 sequence is CASSLADGRGYTF. In DNA form, the CDR3 reads TGTGCCAGCAGCTTGGCCGACGGCCGTGGCTACACCTTC.

For this clone: The sample carries other DNA sequences with the same CDR3. V usage is TRBV5-4 and J usage is TRBJ2-2; no clear D. This CDR3 spans 14 amino acids. Germline CDR1 SGHNT, CDR2 YYREEE (reference sequence). The V and J ends lost 8 bases and 1 base respectively, with 12 bases between them. The CDR3 reads CASSSPLNTGELFF. As DNA, the CDR3 is TGTGCCAGTAGTTCCCCCCTGAACACCGGGGAGCTGTTTTTT.

This chain links TRBV10-1 with TRBJ1-6; 7 nucleotides align to TRBD1. V trimming: 0 bases; J trimming: 9 bases; junction bases outside the gene matches: 5. This CDR3 is built from 15 residues. Germline V CDR1 and CDR2: WNHNN, SYGVQD (reference sequence). This CDR3 is CASSESTGQRSPLHF. Written as DNA, the CDR3 is TGCGCCAGCAGTGAGTCGACAGGGCAGCGTTCACCCCTCCACTTT.

The chain carries TRBV4-2 and TRBJ1-1, with no clear D. Trimming took 1 base from V and 1 from J, leaving 10 bases between them. Germline CDR1 LGHNA, CDR2 YNFKEQ. This CDR3 has 15 amino acids. The CDR3 DNA is TGTGCCAGCAGCCAAGGGCGGCTGGCGAACACTGAAGCTTTCTTT. Translation: CASSQGRLANTEAFF.

V gene TRBV29-1 combines with J gene TRBJ1-3; 7 bases fit TRBD1. The CDR3 extends over 14 amino acids. With V trimmed by 4 bases and J by 0 bases, 3 bases remained unmatched. CDR1 and CDR2 (germline): SQVTM, ANQGSEA. The CDR3 region is CSVGGQLSGNTIYF. Written as DNA, the CDR3 is TGCAGCGTTGGGGGACAGCTCTCTGGAAACACCATATATTTT.

The rearrangement uses TRBV6-5 and TRBJ2-7; D is unclear. V lost 6 bases and J 4 bases, leaving 10 bases between the germline ends. Germline V gene sequence: CDR1 MNHEY, CDR2 SVGAGI. The CDR3 spans 12 residues. The CDR3 is CASRGVVYEQYF. CDR3 DNA sequence: TGTGCCAGCAGAGGAGTTGTTTACGAGCAGTACTTC.

The chain carries TRBV6-2 or TRBV6-3 and TRBJ1-2; TRBD1 might be the D (6 bases). This CDR3 contains 14 residues. Germline assignment: CDR1 MNHEY and CDR2 SVGEGT. Trimming removed 5 bases from V and 4 bases from J, with 14 bases in between. CDR3 amino acids: CASSLTTGSYGYTF. CDR3 DNA sequence: TGTGCCAGCAGTCTTACGACAGGCTCCTATGGCTACACCTTC.

The chain is built from TRBV18 and TRBJ1-1; D is undetermined. The germline V and J ends were trimmed by 6 bases and 5 bases, with 22 bases remaining between them. The V gene's germline CDR1 is KGHSH and CDR2 LQKENI. The CDR3 sequence is 16 residues long. CDR3 sequence reads: CASSHGGGGPLTEAFF. In DNA form, the CDR3 reads TGTGCCAGCTCGCACGGAGGAGGAGGACCTTTAACTGAAGCTTTCTTT.

This clone showed up just a few times. The V gene is TRBV12-3 or TRBV12-4, the J gene TRBJ2-2, with D maybe TRBD1 (5 bases). The CDR3 contains 13 residues. V lost 10 bases, J lost 2 bases, and 11 bases lay in between. CDR3 DNA: TGTGCCACCAGGGCGCGTAACACCGGGGAGCTGTTTTTT. This gives the protein CATRARNTGELFF.

The chain uses TRBV11-2 and TRBJ2-7; TRBD2 might be the D (5 bases). V was cut by 2 bases and J by 4 bases, with 6 bases left in between. This CDR3 is 12 amino acids long. Per germline, CDR1 SGHAT and CDR2 FQNNGV. The CDR3 DNA reads as TGTGCCAGCAGCTTAAGCGGATACGAGCAGTACTTC. The encoded protein is CASSLSGYEQYF.

This clone was recorded once. The J gene is TRBJ1-2, the V gene TRBV5-1; no clear D. V gave up 4 bases and J gave up 6 bases, with 13 bases separating them. The V gene's germline CDR1 is SGHRS and CDR2 YFSETQ. CDR3 size: 13 residues. The CDR3 is CASSPGGGNGYTF. The CDR3 DNA reads as TGCGCCAGCAGCCCGGGTGGAGGGAATGGCTACACCTTC.

The genes are TRBV18 and TRBJ2-7; 10 bases agree with TRBD2. This CDR3 comprises 16 residues. Germline V lookup: CDR1 KGHSH, CDR2 LQKENI. J lost 2 bases, V lost 2 bases, and 6 bases had no gene match. DNA for the CDR3: TGTGCCAGCTCACCATCCCCAGGACTAGCGGCCTACGAGCAGTACTTC. Translated, it gives CASSPSPGLAAYEQYF.

The chain employs TRBV5-1 and TRBJ2-1, with D hard to call. The CDR3 length is 15 residues. Trimming cost V 0 bases and J 5 bases, with 12 bases left between them. Germline V gene lookup returns CDR1 SGHRS and CDR2 YFSETQ. In DNA form, the CDR3 reads TGCGCCAGCAGCTTGGTGGCTGAACAGAACAATGAGCAGTTCTTC. Protein: CASSLVAEQNNEQFF.

The V and J genes are TRBV27 and TRBJ1-5, with 8 bases lining up with TRBD1. V dropped 5 bases and J dropped 5; count of bases not matched to a gene: 8. Germline V gene sequence: CDR1 MNHEY, CDR2 SMNVEV (reference sequence). This CDR3 spans 15 amino acids. This CDR3 reads CASSLRGRTYQPQHF. The CDR3 bases are TGTGCCAGCAGTCTCAGGGGGCGAACGTATCAGCCCCAGCATTTT.

CDR3 in amino acids: CASSSRGAGPSYEQYF. The DNA for the CDR3 is TGTGCCAGCAGCTCCCGTGGGGCGGGGCCCTCCTACGAGCAGTACTTC. V gene TRBV7-9 combines with J gene TRBJ2-7, with D possibly being TRBD2 (6 bases). Germline V CDR1 and CDR2: SEHNR, FQNEAQ (reference sequence). The length of the CDR3 is 16 residues. V dropped 4 bases and J dropped 0 bases, with 16 bases sitting between them.

The chain recombines TRBV29-1 with TRBJ2-5, with TRBD2 as a possible D gene (5 bases). Trimming stripped 7 bases from V and 5 bases from J, with 11 bases between. Per germline, CDR1 SQVTM and CDR2 ANQGSEA. The CDR3 runs to 11 residues. The CDR3 loop is CSAAGLETQYF. The CDR3 DNA sequence: TGCAGCGCGGCGGGTCTTGAGACCCAGTACTTC.

The chain is built from TRBV6-2 or TRBV6-3 and TRBJ1-1, with 9 positions matching TRBD1. CDR3 length: 16 residues. The V gene end was trimmed by 0 bases and the J gene end by 6 bases; junction bases not matched to a gene: 8. CDR1 is MNHEY, CDR2 SVGEGT, per germline. CDR3 sequence: CASSYSFGTGIAEAFF. DNA of the CDR3: TGTGCCAGCAGTTACTCATTCGGGACAGGGATCGCTGAAGCTTTCTTT.

The chain carries TRBV7-9 and TRBJ2-7; D gene ambiguous. V was trimmed by 5 bases and J by 3 bases, leaving 5 bases between them. The CDR3 length is 11 residues. Germline values: CDR1 SEHNR, CDR2 FQNEAQ (reference sequence). This chain's CDR3 is CASSRGYEQYF. In DNA form, the CDR3 reads TGTGCCAGCAGCCGCGGCTACGAGCAGTACTTC.

The chain joins TRBV5-1 to TRBJ1-3; TRBD1 aligns across 11 bases. Germline V gives CDR1 SGHRS, CDR2 YFSETQ. Trimming cost V 4 bases and J 4 bases; bases outside gene matches: 4. This CDR3 has 15 amino acids. In nucleotides, the CDR3 is TGCGCCAGCAGCACTGGACAGGGGGCGGGAAACACCATATATTTT. The encoded protein is CASSTGQGAGNTIYF.

The V and J genes are TRBV28 and TRBJ1-2; 11 nucleotides line up with TRBD1. V lost 6 bases and J lost 2; bases outside the gene matches: 11. The CDR3 spans 17 residues. Germline CDR1 is MDHEN and CDR2 is SYDVKM. The CDR3 DNA reads as TGTGCCAGCAGGCCCACCGGGACAGGGGGTTGGAACTATGGCTACACCTTC. Protein: CASRPTGTGGWNYGYTF.

This clone was counted a few times. The rearrangement joins TRBV3-1 (or the pseudogene TRBV3-2) to TRBJ1-6; D is ambiguous. Germline CDR1 reads LGHDT; CDR2 reads YNNKEL (reference sequence). V was clipped by 1 base and J by 6 bases, with 7 bases between them. The CDR3 is 14 residues long. As DNA, the CDR3 is TGTGCCAGCAGCCAAGGGCACCTTAATTCACCCCTCCACTTT. This sequence encodes CASSQGHLNSPLHF.

The chain combines TRBV3-1 (or the pseudogene TRBV3-2) with TRBJ2-7; D is unresolved. CDR3 length: 13 residues. The germline V and J ends were trimmed by 7 bases and 5 bases, with 15 bases remaining between them. Germline CDR1 and CDR2: LGHDT and YNNKEL (reference sequence). The CDR3 sequence is CASTTPGVHEQYF. CDR3 bases: TGTGCCAGCACCACTCCCGGAGTGCACGAGCAGTACTTC.

The V call is TRBV7-2, the J call TRBJ1-1, with D possibly TRBD1 on 5 matching bases. CDR3 length: 13 amino acids. Germline V gives CDR1 SGHTA, CDR2 FQGNSA. V was clipped by 5 bases and J by 3 bases, with 10 bases between them. CDR3 nucleotide sequence: TGTGCCAGCAGCCCCCCAGGGTACACTGAAGCTTTCTTT. Protein sequence: CASSPPGYTEAFF.

The gene calls are TRBV2 and TRBJ2-5, with 10 bases lining up with TRBD1. Germline V lookup: CDR1 SNHLY, CDR2 FYNNEI. The V gene end was trimmed by 8 bases and the J gene end by 6 bases; junction bases not matched to a gene: 3. This CDR3 has 12 amino acids. The CDR3: CASRDRGKTQYF. The CDR3 DNA is TGTGCCAGCCGGGACAGGGGAAAGACCCAGTACTTC.

The gene calls are TRBV7-2 and TRBJ1-5; D may be TRBD1 (5 bases). This CDR3 spans 16 amino acids. Germline CDR1 SGHTA, CDR2 FQGNSA. Trimming took off 5 bases at V and 2 bases at J, with 16 bases between the two ends. The CDR3 nucleotides read TGTGCCAGCAGCCATAGTGGGGGAAGTGGCAATCAGCCCCAGCATTTT. This translates into CASSHSGGSGNQPQHF.